Each of the 13 T cell receptor beta chains below was sequenced from the same sample in a study of OX40 agonist ivuxolimab in advanced cancers. The data were produced by immunoSEQ multiplex PCR, yet TCRdb's version contains in-frame clones alone and is incomplete. This repertoire shows about 62,000 clones, about 85% found once; its top ten account for approximately 3.6%. This specimen consisted of CD4+ or CD8+ T cells sorted from blood, obtained in a trial of the OX40 agonist ivuxolimab. All receptors derive from an adult with an advanced solid tumor such as melanoma, head and neck, liver or kidney cancer.

The chain joins TRBV10-2 to TRBJ2-1; 10 bases are a match to TRBD2. CDR1 and CDR2 from the germline V gene are WSHSY and SAAADI. The trim removed 10 bases at V and 4 bases at J, leaving 7 bases unmatched. The CDR3 length is 14 residues. CDR3 coding DNA: TGCGCCACCCAACTAGCGGGGAGATACAATGAGCAGTTCTTC. This gives the protein CATQLAGRYNEQFF.

A single count supports this clone. This chain connects TRBV11-3 to TRBJ2-1; 9 positions match TRBD1. Germline-derived CDR1 and CDR2 are SGHNT and YENEEA. The CDR3 length is 16 residues. The trim removed 0 bases at V and 7 bases at J, leaving 7 bases unmatched. CDR3 residues: CASSLDGGQGRNEQFF. The DNA of the CDR3 is TGTGCCAGCAGCTTAGATGGGGGACAGGGAAGGAATGAGCAGTTCTTC.

The chain joins TRBV7-9 to TRBJ2-3, with D possibly matching TRBD1 (6 bases). CDR3 length: 12 amino acids. Per germline, CDR1 SEHNR and CDR2 FQNEAQ (reference sequence). Trimming pared 7 bases from V and 3 bases from J, leaving 8 bases between. CDR3 nucleotide sequence: TGTGCCAGCACACAGGGAACAGATACGCAGTATTTT. Translating gives CASTQGTDTQYF.

CDR3 sequence: CASRGTGNGYTF. DNA of the CDR3: TGTGCCAGCAGGGGGACAGGGAATGGCTACACCTTC. This chain uses TRBV2 with TRBJ1-2; 9 bases are a match to TRBD1. The CDR3 is 12 amino acids. Germline V lookup: CDR1 SNHLY, CDR2 FYNNEI. After removal of 6 bases from V and 6 bases from J, the junction contained 2 bases not matched to a gene.

This clone appeared once. The rearrangement links TRBV4-1 to TRBJ1-2, with D uncertain. Germline V gene sequence: CDR1 MGHRA, CDR2 YSYEKL. This CDR3 region has 15 residues. V lost 0 bases, J lost 8 bases, and 16 bases lay in between. CDR3 in DNA: TGCGCCAGCAGCCAAGAGGAAAACCCCAGAGGAGGCTACACCTTC. It is translated as CASSQEENPRGGYTF.

The chain links TRBV1 to TRBJ2-1; TRBD2, the D gene given by the table, was not confirmed from the DNA. TRBV1 counts as a pseudogene. This CDR3 is built from 14 residues. CDR3 coding DNA: TGCACCACCATTAGCGGGGGTGATCACAATGAGCAGTTCTTC. Translation gives CTTISGGDHNEQFF.

V gene TRBV9 combines with J gene TRBJ2-1; 9 bases are a match to TRBD2. Trimming cost V 4 bases and J 6 bases; bases outside gene matches: 8. This CDR3 has 15 residues. CDR1 is SGDLS and CDR2 is YYNGEE in the germline V gene. The CDR3 loop reads CASSYSGSGGNEQFF. The CDR3 DNA reads as TGTGCCAGCAGCTATAGCGGGAGTGGGGGCAATGAGCAGTTCTTC.

The genes are TRBV5-1 and TRBJ2-5; weak D call: TRBD2 (6 bases). CDR3 length equals 13 residues. Germline V gene lookup returns CDR1 SGHRS and CDR2 YFSETQ. V was clipped by 7 bases and J by 5 bases, with 15 bases between them. CDR3 sequence (DNA): TGCGCCAGCGGTAGCAGCGGGTTTGAGACCCAGTACTTC. Protein product: CASGSSGFETQYF.

This rearrangement joins TRBV19 to TRBJ2-2, with 9 bases that match TRBD2. The germline gives CDR1 LNHDA, CDR2 SQIVND (reference sequence). V was clipped by 1 base and J by 0 bases; unmatched bases: 9. This CDR3 has 19 residues. The CDR3 DNA reads TGTGCCAGTAGTATAGGGGCTAGCGGGGACCTTGCGAACACCGGGGAGCTGTTTTTT. It is translated as CASSIGASGDLANTGELFF.

The V and J genes are TRBV7-3 and TRBJ2-2; D call uncertain. Germline V lookup: CDR1 SGHTA, CDR2 FQGTGA. This CDR3 is built from 16 residues. Deletions cut 5 bases from V and 2 bases from J, with 15 bases between. The CDR3 region is CASSVGAASNTGELFF. The DNA for the CDR3 is TGTGCCAGCAGCGTCGGTGCAGCCAGTAACACCGGGGAGCTGTTTTTT.

A single count supports this clone. The rearrangement joins TRBV11-1 to TRBJ1-4; D gene uncertain. The CDR3 runs 14 residues. With 5 bases removed from V and 2 bases from J, the gap between germline ends came to 9 bases. Per the germline V gene, CDR1 is SGHAT and CDR2 is FQDESV (reference sequence). This CDR3 is CASSRSPTNEKLFF. The CDR3 DNA reads TGTGCCAGCAGCCGAAGTCCTACTAATGAAAAACTGTTTTTT.

This clone occurred a few times. The genes are TRBV6-1 and TRBJ1-2, with 7 bases matching TRBD1. The CDR3 length is 14 residues. V shed 2 bases, J shed 4 bases, and the junction held 4 bases outside the gene matches. Germline V lookup: CDR1 MNHNS, CDR2 SASEGT. CDR3 region: CASSEQQGPYGYTF. The CDR3 DNA sequence: TGTGCCAGCAGTGAACAACAGGGGCCCTATGGCTACACCTTC.

The chain has TRBV28 and TRBJ2-7; tentatively, D is TRBD1 or TRBD2 (5 bases each). The germline V gene has CDR1 MDHEN and CDR2 SYDVKM. CDR3 length: 12 residues. V dropped 5 bases and J dropped 9 bases, with 14 bases sitting between them. CDR3 DNA: TGTGCCAGCAGTGAATTTGGGACGATGCAGTACTTC. This translates into CASSEFGTMQYF.